A single sample gave rise to the 29 T cell receptor beta chains below, sequenced in a study of blood T cell repertoires in COVID-19. The data were produced by immunoSEQ multiplex PCR, yet TCRdb's version contains in-frame clones alone and is incomplete. The table has 120,000 or so clones, approximately 67% seen once. Material for sequencing was peripheral blood. Receptor source: a woman aged 60 to 75 with acute or convalescent COVID-19.

This clone was found a few times. The chain couples TRBV5-6 to TRBJ1-1; D is undetermined. The CDR3 consists of 15 residues. Germline CDR1 reads SGHDT; CDR2 reads YYEEEE. The V end was cut by 0 bases, the J end by 1 base, with 10 bases between. CDR3 nucleotide sequence: TGTGCCAGCAGCTTGGATCCGCGGGAGAACACTGAAGCTTTCTTT. The encoded protein is CASSLDPRENTEAFF.

This clone was seen a handful of times. This chain joins TRBV5-4 and TRBJ2-7; D gene uncertain. The length of the CDR3 is 13 residues. Trimming took off 0 bases at V and 7 bases at J, with 11 bases between the two ends. Germline lookup yields CDR1 SGHNT and CDR2 YYREEE (reference sequence). CDR3 DNA: TGTGCCAGCAGCTTGGAGGTGGCAGCGGAGCAGTACTTC. Translation gives CASSLEVAAEQYF.

The V gene is TRBV10-1, the J gene TRBJ2-7, with TRBD1 matching 10 bases. This CDR3 is built from 15 residues. Per germline, CDR1 WNHNN and CDR2 SYGVQD (reference sequence). The V gene end was trimmed by 5 bases and the J gene end by 0 bases; junction bases not matched to a gene: 4. CDR3 bases: TGCGCCAGCAGTCGCGGACAGGGGGTCTCCTACGAGCAGTACTTC. Protein: CASSRGQGVSYEQYF.

CDR3 protein: CAWSSTGTNQPQHF. CDR3 bases: TGTGCCTGGAGTAGTACAGGGACAAATCAGCCCCAGCATTTT. This sequence joins TRBV30 and TRBJ1-5; tentatively, D is TRBD1 (6 bases). The CDR3 is 14 residues long. The V gene's germline CDR1 is GTSNPN and CDR2 SVGIG (reference sequence). With 2 bases removed from V and 4 bases from J, the gap between germline ends came to 12 bases.

This sequence joins TRBV21-1 and TRBJ1-2. TRBV21-1 is a pseudogene. This CDR3 has 14 amino acids. CDR3 sequence (DNA): TGTGCCAGCAGCATTAAGACTTCATGCTATGGCTACACCTTC. It encodes CASSIKTSCYGYTF.

The chain uses TRBV5-1 and TRBJ2-2, with 8 positions matching TRBD2. This CDR3 is built from 14 residues. Looked up from germline, CDR1 is SGHRS and CDR2 is YFSETQ. With V trimmed by 1 base and J by 4 bases, 0 bases remained unmatched. In DNA, the CDR3 is TGCGCCAGCAGCTTGAGCGGGGGCACCGGGGAGCTGTTTTTT. It specifies CASSLSGGTGELFF. The entire variable domain, with the rest obtained from reference TRBV5-1 and TRBJ2-2, is as follows: KAGVTQTPRYLIKTRGQQVTLSCSPISGHRSVSWYQQTPGQGLQFLFEYFSETQRNKGNFPGRFSGRQFSNSRSEMNVSTLELGDSALYLCASSLSGGTGELFFGEGSRLTVL.

This rearrangement joins TRBV28 to TRBJ1-3; no clear D gene. The ends were cut back, 5 bases at V and 4 bases at J, with 6 bases in the middle. Germline-derived CDR1 and CDR2 are MDHEN and SYDVKM. The CDR3 has 12 residues. CDR3 nucleotide sequence: TGTGCCAGCAGTGTACAGGGAAACACCATATATTTT. This sequence encodes CASSVQGNTIYF.

The genes are TRBV19 and TRBJ2-5, with 11 bases fitting TRBD2. The V gene end was trimmed by 4 bases and the J gene end by 5 bases; junction bases not matched to a gene: 12. CDR1 is LNHDA, CDR2 SQIVND, per germline (reference sequence). This CDR3 is built from 17 residues. CDR3 sequence reads: CASSRTGTSGGWETQYF. The CDR3, as DNA: TGTGCCAGTAGTAGAACCGGGACTAGCGGTGGATGGGAGACCCAGTACTTC. The entire variable domain, with the rest obtained from reference TRBV19 and TRBJ2-5, is as follows: DGGITQSPKYLFRKEGQNVTLSCEQNLNHDAMYWYRQDPGQGLRLIYYSQIVNDFQKGDIAEGYSVSREKKESFPLTVTSAQKNPTAFYLCASSRTGTSGGWETQYFGPGTRLLVL.

This clone has only a few counts. The chain has TRBV10-3 and TRBJ2-3; a weak D match, TRBD1 (6 bases). Germline V gives CDR1 ENHRY, CDR2 SYGVKD. Trimming removed 4 bases from V and 2 bases from J, with 10 bases in between. The CDR3 runs 14 residues. The CDR3 spells CAISVDSSTDTQYF. For the CDR3, the DNA is TGTGCCATCAGTGTGGACAGCTCCACAGATACGCAGTATTTT.

The J gene is TRBJ2-5, the V gene TRBV11-2; a possible D gene is TRBD2 (6 bases). This CDR3 has 15 residues. Germline V CDR1 and CDR2: SGHAT, FQNNGV. Trimming removed 6 bases at V and 1 base at J, with 15 bases between. CDR3 sequence: CASRERGSRQETQYF. In nucleotides, the CDR3 is TGTGCCAGCAGAGAACGGGGGTCCCGCCAAGAGACCCAGTACTTC. The complete variable domain, with remaining parts taken from reference TRBV11-2 and TRBJ2-5, reads EAGVAQSPRYKIIEKRQSVAFWCNPISGHATLYWYQQILGQGPKLLIQFQNNGVVDDSQLPKDRFSAERLKGVDSTLKIQPAKLEDSAVYLCASRERGSRQETQYFGPGTRLLVL.

The V gene is TRBV2, the J gene TRBJ1-1; D gene uncertain. This CDR3 contains 13 residues. The germline CDR1 and CDR2 sequences are SNHLY and FYNNEI. V dropped 5 bases and J dropped 4 bases, with 11 bases sitting between them. The CDR3 loop reads CASSTAEGTEAFF. For the CDR3, the DNA is TGTGCCAGCAGTACCGCAGAGGGCACTGAAGCTTTCTTT.

The DNA for the CDR3 is TGTGCCACCAGCAGAGAAAACAGGGAAAGAGAAAAACTGTTTTTT. It translates to CATSRENREREKLFF. The gene calls are TRBV15 and TRBJ1-4; TRBD1 might be the D (6 bases). The CDR3 has 15 residues. CDR1 is LNHNV and CDR2 is YYDKDF in the germline V gene (reference sequence). V was shortened by 0 bases and J by 8 bases, with 13 bases between the two germline ends.

This clone occurred a few times. The chain recombines TRBV9 with TRBJ2-4; 7 positions match TRBD1. The V segment lost 0 bases and the J segment 6 bases; nucleotides outside the gene matches: 3. Germline CDR1 reads SGDLS; CDR2 reads YYNGEE. The CDR3 has 14 amino acids. The CDR3 DNA sequence: TGTGCCAGCAGCGTAGGCAACAGGGGAAACATTCAGTACTTC. Protein sequence: CASSVGNRGNIQYF.

The rearrangement joins TRBV7-9 to TRBJ1-4; 8 bases match TRBD1. V lost 4 bases and J lost 3; bases outside the gene matches: 1. This CDR3 spans 14 amino acids. CDR1 is SEHNR, CDR2 FQNEAQ, per germline (reference sequence). DNA of the CDR3: TGTGCCAGCAGCTCGGGACAGGCTAATGAAAAACTGTTTTTT. Translated: CASSSGQANEKLFF.

The chain employs TRBV7-2 and TRBJ1-1; D gene ambiguous. This CDR3 is 15 amino acids long. Germline CDR1 SGHTA, CDR2 FQGNSA. Between the trimmed V and J ends, which lost 2 bases and 1 base, there was a span of 11 bases. CDR3: CASSLTPGSNTEAFF. DNA for the CDR3: TGTGCCAGCAGCTTAACCCCGGGGTCGAACACTGAAGCTTTCTTT.

This chain connects TRBV2 to TRBJ1-6, with TRBD1 matching 7 bases. Trimming cost V 6 bases and J 10 bases; bases outside gene matches: 9. CDR1 and CDR2 from the germline V gene are SNHLY and FYNNEI. This CDR3 comprises 14 residues. This CDR3 is CASRATGSGSPLHF. Written as DNA, the CDR3 is TGTGCCAGCAGGGCGACAGGGAGCGGATCACCCCTCCACTTT. Complete variable domain (other parts from reference TRBV2 and TRBJ1-6): EPEVTQTPSHQVTQMGQEVILRCVPISNHLYFYWYRQILGQKVEFLVSFYNNEISEKSEIFDDQFSVERPDGSNFTLKIRSTKLEDSAMYFCASRATGSGSPLHFGNGTRLTVT.

V usage is TRBV30 and J usage is TRBJ1-2; 8 bases agree with TRBD1. CDR1 and CDR2 from the germline V gene are GTSNPN and SVGIG (reference sequence). The junction had 6 bases not matched to a gene; V was cut back by 0 bases and J by 6 bases. The CDR3 is 14 amino acids. The CDR3 region has the DNA TGTGCCTGGAGTGTACTAGCAGGGGGCGATGGCTACACCTTC. Translated: CAWSVLAGGDGYTF.

The chain uses TRBV27 and TRBJ2-5; the match to TRBD1 covers 8 bases. This CDR3 has 14 amino acids. V trimming: 8 bases; J trimming: 4 bases; junction bases outside the gene matches: 9. The V gene's germline CDR1 is MNHEY and CDR2 SMNVEV (reference sequence). CDR3 sequence: CASGPTGTGETQYF. In DNA, the CDR3 is TGTGCCAGCGGTCCCACCGGGACAGGAGAGACCCAGTACTTC.

The V call is TRBV27, the J call TRBJ2-7, with TRBD1 as a possible D gene (6 bases). This CDR3 is 15 amino acids long. V lost 1 base and J 2 bases, leaving 12 bases between the germline ends. CDR1 and CDR2 from the germline V gene are MNHEY and SMNVEV (reference sequence). The CDR3 coding sequence is TGTGCCAGCAGTTTATATCTGGGGGCCACCTACGAGCAGTACTTC. Translating gives CASSLYLGATYEQYF.

The gene calls are TRBV19 and TRBJ1-5; the match to TRBD1 covers 7 bases. The CDR3 is 15 residues long. The germline CDR1 and CDR2 sequences are LNHDA and SQIVND (reference sequence). Trimming took 4 bases from V and 5 from J; bases not matched to a gene: 8. Here the CDR3 reads CASSTNDRAHQPQHF. CDR3 nucleotides: TGTGCCAGTAGTACCAACGACAGGGCCCATCAGCCCCAGCATTTT.

This chain connects TRBV16 to TRBJ2-7; D may be TRBD1 (7 bases). This CDR3 has 12 residues. Looked up from germline, CDR1 is KGHSY and CDR2 is FQNENV. V lost 6 bases, J lost 9 bases, and 15 bases lay in between. This CDR3 reads CASSQEGARQYF. CDR3 DNA: TGTGCCAGCAGTCAGGAGGGGGCGCGGCAGTACTTC. Full variable domain (remainder filled in from reference TRBV16 and TRBJ2-7): GEEVAQTPKHLVRGEGQKAKLYCAPIKGHSYVFWYQQVLKNEFKFLISFQNENVFDETGMPKERFSAKCLPNSPCSLEIQATKLEDSAVYFCASSQEGARQYFGPGTRLTVT.

The chain employs TRBV7-9 and TRBJ1-1; D not resolved. Looked up from germline, CDR1 is SEHNR and CDR2 is FQNEAQ (reference sequence). The CDR3 contains 12 residues. Trimming shortened V by 5 bases and J by 5 bases, and 9 bases separated the two germline ends. CDR3 sequence (DNA): TGTGCCAGCAGCCTGGCAGTTACTGAAGCTTTCTTT. This gives the protein CASSLAVTEAFF.

This clone appeared once. This chain links TRBV2 with TRBJ1-6, with 7 bases aligning to TRBD1. Germline CDR1 reads SNHLY; CDR2 reads FYNNEI. V gave up 5 bases and J gave up 7 bases; unmatched junction bases: 5. This CDR3 contains 14 residues. The CDR3, as DNA: TGTGCCAGCAGTACCGGGACAGAAAATTCACCCCTCCACTTT. The encoded protein is CASSTGTENSPLHF. The full variable domain, its missing parts supplied by reference TRBV2 and TRBJ1-6, is EPEVTQTPSHQVTQMGQEVILRCVPISNHLYFYWYRQILGQKVEFLVSFYNNEISEKSEIFDDQFSVERPDGSNFTLKIRSTKLEDSAMYFCASSTGTENSPLHFGNGTRLTVT.

The genes are TRBV12-3 or TRBV12-4 and TRBJ2-7; D might be TRBD2 (5 bases). The CDR3 extends over 12 amino acids. V shed 3 bases and J shed 4 bases, with 7 bases lying between them. The CDR3 bases are TGTGCCAGCAGTTTTCGCGGGTACGAGCAGTACTTC. This gives the protein CASSFRGYEQYF.

This chain uses TRBV5-1 with TRBJ1-2; D is possibly TRBD1 (5 bases). V lost 4 bases, J lost 4 bases, and 14 bases lay in between. The CDR3 totals 14 residues. Germline values: CDR1 SGHRS, CDR2 YFSETQ. The CDR3 loop reads CASSPAGGAYGYTF. The DNA for the CDR3 is TGCGCCAGCAGCCCGGCCGGGGGAGCCTATGGCTACACCTTC.

This sequence joins TRBV29-1 and TRBJ2-3, with D possibly TRBD2 on 5 matching bases. CDR3 length: 12 residues. Germline assignment: CDR1 SQVTM and CDR2 ANQGSEA. V was cut by 4 bases and J by 4 bases, with 9 bases left in between. The chain's CDR3 is CSVGQRPDTQYF. CDR3 nucleotides: TGCAGCGTTGGCCAGCGGCCAGATACGCAGTATTTT.

Only one count was recorded for this clone. The chain uses TRBV10-3 and TRBJ2-3; D is possibly TRBD2 (7 bases). CDR3 length: 19 amino acids. The germline V gene has CDR1 ENHRY and CDR2 SYGVKD. The germline V and J ends were trimmed by 4 bases and 3 bases, with 26 bases remaining between them. DNA of the CDR3: TGTGCCATCAGTGCTCGGCAGGGGACGGGGAGGGAAGGGACAGATACGCAGTATTTT. It yields the protein CAISARQGTGREGTDTQYF.

This sequence joins TRBV29-1 and TRBJ1-2, with 12 bases aligning to TRBD1. From germline, CDR1 is SQVTM and CDR2 ANQGSEA. The CDR3 is 15 residues long. V dropped 7 bases and J dropped 0; count of bases not matched to a gene: 6. CDR3 bases: TGCAGCGCCTCCGGGACAGGGGGCTCTAACTATGGCTACACCTTC. Protein: CSASGTGGSNYGYTF.

The V gene is TRBV18, the J gene TRBJ1-2, with 12 nucleotides matching TRBD1. CDR1 is KGHSH and CDR2 is LQKENI in the germline V gene. The CDR3 has 14 amino acids. V was clipped by 5 bases and J by 6 bases; unmatched bases: 4. This chain's CDR3 is CASSKGQGADGYTF. CDR3 coding DNA: TGTGCCAGCTCAAAGGGACAGGGGGCCGATGGCTACACCTTC.